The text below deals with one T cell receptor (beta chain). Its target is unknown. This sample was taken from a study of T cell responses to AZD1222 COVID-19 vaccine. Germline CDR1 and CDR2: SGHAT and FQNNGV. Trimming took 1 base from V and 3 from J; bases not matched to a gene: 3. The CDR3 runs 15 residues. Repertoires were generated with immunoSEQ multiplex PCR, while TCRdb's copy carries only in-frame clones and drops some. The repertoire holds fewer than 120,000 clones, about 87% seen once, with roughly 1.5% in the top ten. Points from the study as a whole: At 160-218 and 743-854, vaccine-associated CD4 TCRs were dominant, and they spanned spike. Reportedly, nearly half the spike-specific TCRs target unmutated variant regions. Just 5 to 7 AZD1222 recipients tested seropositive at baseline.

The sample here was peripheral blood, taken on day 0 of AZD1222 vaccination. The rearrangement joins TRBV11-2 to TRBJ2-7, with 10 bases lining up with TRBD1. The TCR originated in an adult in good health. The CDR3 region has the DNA TGTGCCAGCAGCTTAGTGGGACAGGGGTTCTACGAGCAGTACTTC. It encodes CASSLVGQGFYEQYF.